This T cell receptor beta chain was obtained from a study of identical twins. Per germline, CDR1 SEHNR and CDR2 FQNEAQ (reference sequence). The CDR3 loop spans 15 amino acids. V trimming: 5 bases; J trimming: 3 bases; junction bases outside the gene matches: 7. TCRdb reprocessed the 5' RACE reads via MiXCR and lists one record per CDR3 protein. The sample shows 700,000 or so distinct CDR3 sequences, 21% of them seen only once. This clonotype turned up a few times. The same data also went into a second study, on T cells expressing NK-cell markers.

This TCR was recovered from a woman under 30 in good health. This chain joins TRBV7-9 and TRBJ2-4; 7 nucleotides line up with TRBD2. The sample consisted of PBMCs. The CDR3 region has the DNA TGTGCCAGCAGCCCGGTGGGGACTATCAAAAACATTCAGTACTTC. Its translation is CASSPVGTIKNIQYF. Combining the CDR3 with reference TRBV7-9 and TRBJ2-4 gives the whole variable domain DTGVSQNPRHKITKRGQNVTFRCDPISEHNRLYWYRQTLGQGPEFLTYFQNEAQLEKSRLLSDRFSAERPKGSFSTLEIQRTEQGDSAMYLCASSPVGTIKNIQYFGAGTRLSVL.